One T cell receptor beta chain is described in this entry. These data originate in a study of patients and donors after allogeneic stem cell transplantation. TCRdb called the RT-PCR reads again in MiXCR, with one record for every CDR3 protein. The table has about 150,000 distinct CDR3 sequences, about a third seen once. This sequence was found in a human donor who was either an allogeneic HSCT recipient or a stem cell or donor lymphocyte infusion donor (not recorded which). It is not recorded whose cells these are; they may come from a transplant donor. Sequencing was performed on blood, either unsorted or a sorted T cell fraction (not recorded which).

The CDR3 DNA is TGTGCCAGCAGTTGGGACACCCTTAATGAAAAACTGTTTTTT. Its protein is CASSWDTLNEKLFF. V gene TRBV6-5 combines with J gene TRBJ1-4; possible D gene TRBD1, 6 bases. Trimming stripped 4 bases from V and 4 bases from J, with 10 bases between. The CDR3 sequence is 14 residues long. Germline CDR1 MNHEY, CDR2 SVGAGI.